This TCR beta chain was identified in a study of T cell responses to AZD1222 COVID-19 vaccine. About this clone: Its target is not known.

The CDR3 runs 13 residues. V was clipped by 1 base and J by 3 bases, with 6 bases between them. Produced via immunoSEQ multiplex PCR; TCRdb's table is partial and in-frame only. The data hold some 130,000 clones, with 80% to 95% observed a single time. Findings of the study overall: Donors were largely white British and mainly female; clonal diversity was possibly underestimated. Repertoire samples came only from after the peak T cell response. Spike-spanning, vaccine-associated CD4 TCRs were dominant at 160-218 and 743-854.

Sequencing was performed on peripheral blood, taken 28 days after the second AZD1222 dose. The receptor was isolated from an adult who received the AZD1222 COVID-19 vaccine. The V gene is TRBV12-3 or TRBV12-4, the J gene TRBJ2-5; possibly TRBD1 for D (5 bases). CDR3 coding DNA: TGTGCCAGCAGTTTAGAGACAGAAGAGACCCAGTACTTC. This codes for CASSLETEETQYF.